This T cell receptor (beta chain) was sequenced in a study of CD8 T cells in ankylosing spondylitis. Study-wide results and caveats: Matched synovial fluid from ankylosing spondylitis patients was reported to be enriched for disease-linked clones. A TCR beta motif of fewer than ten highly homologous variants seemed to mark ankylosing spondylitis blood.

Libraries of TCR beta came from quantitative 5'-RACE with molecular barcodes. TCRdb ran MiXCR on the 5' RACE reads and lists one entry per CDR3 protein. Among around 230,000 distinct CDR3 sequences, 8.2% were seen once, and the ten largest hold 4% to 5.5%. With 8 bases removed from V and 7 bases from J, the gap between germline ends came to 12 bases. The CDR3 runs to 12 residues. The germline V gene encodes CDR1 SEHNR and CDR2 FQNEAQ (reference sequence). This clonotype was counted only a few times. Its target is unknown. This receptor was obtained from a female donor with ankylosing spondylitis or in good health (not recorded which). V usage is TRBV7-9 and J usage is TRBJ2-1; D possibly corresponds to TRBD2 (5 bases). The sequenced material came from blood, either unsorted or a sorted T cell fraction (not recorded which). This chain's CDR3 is CASGPGGNEQFF. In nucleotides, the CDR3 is TGTGCCAGCGGACCCGGAGGAAATGAGCAGTTCTTC. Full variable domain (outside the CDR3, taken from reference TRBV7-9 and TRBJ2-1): DTGVSQNPRHKITKRGQNVTFRCDPISEHNRLYWYRQTLGQGPEFLTYFQNEAQLEKSRLLSDRFSAERPKGSFSTLEIQRTEQGDSAMYLCASGPGGNEQFFGPGTRLTVL.